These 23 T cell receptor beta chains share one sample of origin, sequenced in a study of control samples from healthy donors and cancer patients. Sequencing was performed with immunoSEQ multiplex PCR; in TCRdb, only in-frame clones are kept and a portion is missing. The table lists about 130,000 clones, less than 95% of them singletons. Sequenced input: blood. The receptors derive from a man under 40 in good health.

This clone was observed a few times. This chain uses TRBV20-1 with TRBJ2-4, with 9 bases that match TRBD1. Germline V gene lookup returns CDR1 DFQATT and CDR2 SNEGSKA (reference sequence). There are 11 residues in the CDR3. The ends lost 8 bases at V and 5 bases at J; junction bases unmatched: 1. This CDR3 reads CSWDRENIQYF. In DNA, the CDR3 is TGCAGTTGGGACAGGGAAAACATTCAGTACTTC.

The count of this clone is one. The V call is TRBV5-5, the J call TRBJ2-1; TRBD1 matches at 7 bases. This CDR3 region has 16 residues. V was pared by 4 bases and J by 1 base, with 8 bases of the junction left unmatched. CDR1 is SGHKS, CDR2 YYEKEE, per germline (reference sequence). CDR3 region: CASSPTDRASYNEQFF. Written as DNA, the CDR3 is TGTGCCAGCAGCCCGACTGACAGGGCTTCCTACAATGAGCAGTTCTTC. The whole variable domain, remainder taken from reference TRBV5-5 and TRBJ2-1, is DAGVTQSPTHLIKTRGQQVTLRCSPISGHKSVSWYQQVLGQGPQFIFQYYEKEERGRGNFPDRFSARQFPNYSSELNVNALLLGDSALYLCASSPTDRASYNEQFFGPGTRLTVL.

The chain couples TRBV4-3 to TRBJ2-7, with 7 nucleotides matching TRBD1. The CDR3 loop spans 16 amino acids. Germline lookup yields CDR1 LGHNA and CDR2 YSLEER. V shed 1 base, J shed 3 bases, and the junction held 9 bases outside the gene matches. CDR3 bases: TGCGCCAGCAGCCAAGTAGTCTCAGGGGGACGCTACGAGCAGTACTTC. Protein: CASSQVVSGGRYEQYF.

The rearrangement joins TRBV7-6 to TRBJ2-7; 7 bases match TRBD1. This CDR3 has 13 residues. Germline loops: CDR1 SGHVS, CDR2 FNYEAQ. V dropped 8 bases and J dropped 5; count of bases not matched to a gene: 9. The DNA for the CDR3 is TGTGCCAGCGGAAAGGACAGGATTAACGAGCAGTACTTC. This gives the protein CASGKDRINEQYF. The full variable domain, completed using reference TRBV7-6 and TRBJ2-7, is GAGVSQSPRYKVTKRGQDVALRCDPISGHVSLYWYRQALGQGPEFLTYFNYEAQQDKSGLPNDRFSAERPEGSISTLTIQRTEQRDSAMYRCASGKDRINEQYFGPGTRLTVT.

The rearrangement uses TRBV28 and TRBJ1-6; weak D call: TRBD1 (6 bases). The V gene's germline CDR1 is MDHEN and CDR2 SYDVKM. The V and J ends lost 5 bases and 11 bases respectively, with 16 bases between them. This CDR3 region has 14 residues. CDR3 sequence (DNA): TGTGCCAGCAGTCCCCCCCCAGGGGATACACCCCTCCACTTT. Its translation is CASSPPPGDTPLHF. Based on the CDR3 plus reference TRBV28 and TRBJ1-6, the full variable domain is DVKVTQSSRYLVKRTGEKVFLECVQDMDHENMFWYRQDPGLGLRLIYFSYDVKMKEKGDIPEGYSVSREKKERFSLILESASTNQTSMYLCASSPPPGDTPLHFGNGTRLTVT.

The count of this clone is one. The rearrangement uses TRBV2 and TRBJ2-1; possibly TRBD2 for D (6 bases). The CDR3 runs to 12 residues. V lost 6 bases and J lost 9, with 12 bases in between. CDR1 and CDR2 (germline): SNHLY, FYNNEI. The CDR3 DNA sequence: TGTGCCAGCAGCTTCCGGGGGTCTGAGCAGTTCTTC. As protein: CASSFRGSEQFF. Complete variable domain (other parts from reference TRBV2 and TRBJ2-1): EPEVTQTPSHQVTQMGQEVILRCVPISNHLYFYWYRQILGQKVEFLVSFYNNEISEKSEIFDDQFSVERPDGSNFTLKIRSTKLEDSAMYFCASSFRGSEQFFGPGTRLTVL.

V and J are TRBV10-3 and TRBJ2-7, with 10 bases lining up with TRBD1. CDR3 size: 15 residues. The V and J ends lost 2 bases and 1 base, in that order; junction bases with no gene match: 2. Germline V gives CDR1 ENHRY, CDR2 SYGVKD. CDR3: CAISEPGQGSYEQYF. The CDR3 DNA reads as TGTGCCATCAGTGAGCCGGGACAGGGGTCCTACGAGCAGTACTTC.

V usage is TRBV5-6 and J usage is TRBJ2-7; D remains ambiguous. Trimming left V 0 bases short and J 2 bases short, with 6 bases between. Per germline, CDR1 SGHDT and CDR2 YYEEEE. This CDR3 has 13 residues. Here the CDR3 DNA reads TGTGCCAGCAGCTTGGGCCGGGCCTACGAGCAGTACTTC. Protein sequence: CASSLGRAYEQYF.

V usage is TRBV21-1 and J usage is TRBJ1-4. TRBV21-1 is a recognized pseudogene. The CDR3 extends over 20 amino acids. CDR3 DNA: TGTGCCAGCAGCACCGGAGATGAGGGAGGGAATCGGGCAACTAATGAAAAACTGTTTTTT. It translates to CASSTGDEGGNRATNEKLFF.

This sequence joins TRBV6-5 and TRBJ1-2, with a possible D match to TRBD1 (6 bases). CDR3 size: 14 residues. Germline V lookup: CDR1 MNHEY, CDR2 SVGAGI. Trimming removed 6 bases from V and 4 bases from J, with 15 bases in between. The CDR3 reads CASRTQGFGYGYTF. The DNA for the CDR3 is TGTGCCAGCAGGACCCAGGGGTTCGGCTATGGCTACACCTTC.

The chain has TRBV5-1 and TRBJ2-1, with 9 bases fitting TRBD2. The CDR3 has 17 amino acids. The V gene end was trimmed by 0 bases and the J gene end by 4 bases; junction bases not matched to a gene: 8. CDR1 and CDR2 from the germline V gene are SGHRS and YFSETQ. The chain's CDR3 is CASSLGLAGYDYNEQFF. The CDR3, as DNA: TGCGCCAGCAGCTTGGGGCTAGCGGGGTATGATTACAATGAGCAGTTCTTC.

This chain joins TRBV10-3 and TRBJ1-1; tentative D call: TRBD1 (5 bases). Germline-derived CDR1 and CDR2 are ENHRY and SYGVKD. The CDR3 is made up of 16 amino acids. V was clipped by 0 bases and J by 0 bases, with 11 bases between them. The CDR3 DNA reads TGTGCCATCAGTGAGTCGAGTGGCAGGGTGAACACTGAAGCTTTCTTT. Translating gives CAISESSGRVNTEAFF.

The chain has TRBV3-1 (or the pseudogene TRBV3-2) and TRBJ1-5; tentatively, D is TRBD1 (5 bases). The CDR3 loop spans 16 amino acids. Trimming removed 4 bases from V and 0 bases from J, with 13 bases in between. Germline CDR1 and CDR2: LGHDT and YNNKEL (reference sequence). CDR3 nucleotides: TGTGCCAGCAGCCCACGGGGGATGTATAGCAATCAGCCCCAGCATTTT. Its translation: CASSPRGMYSNQPQHF.

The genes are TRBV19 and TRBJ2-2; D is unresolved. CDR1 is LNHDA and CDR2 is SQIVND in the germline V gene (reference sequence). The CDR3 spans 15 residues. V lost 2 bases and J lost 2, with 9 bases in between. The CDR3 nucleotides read TGTGCCAGTAGTATACTACCACCCAACACCGGGGAGCTGTTTTTT. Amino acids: CASSILPPNTGELFF. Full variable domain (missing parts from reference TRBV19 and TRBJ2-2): DGGITQSPKYLFRKEGQNVTLSCEQNLNHDAMYWYRQDPGQGLRLIYYSQIVNDFQKGDIAEGYSVSREKKESFPLTVTSAQKNPTAFYLCASSILPPNTGELFFGEGSRLTVL.

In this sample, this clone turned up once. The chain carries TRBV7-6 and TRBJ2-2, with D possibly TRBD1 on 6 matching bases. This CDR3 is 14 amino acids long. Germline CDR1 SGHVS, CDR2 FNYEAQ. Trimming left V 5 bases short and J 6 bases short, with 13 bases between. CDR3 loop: CASSGTGGSGELFF. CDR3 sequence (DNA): TGTGCCAGCAGCGGAACTGGGGGCTCCGGGGAGCTGTTTTTT.

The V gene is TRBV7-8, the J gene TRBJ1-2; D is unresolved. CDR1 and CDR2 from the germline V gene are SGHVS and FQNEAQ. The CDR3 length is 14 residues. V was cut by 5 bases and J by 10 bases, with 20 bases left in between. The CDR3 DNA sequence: TGTGCCAGCAGCCCCCTTGCGGGCTTTTCAGTCTACACCTTC. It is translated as CASSPLAGFSVYTF. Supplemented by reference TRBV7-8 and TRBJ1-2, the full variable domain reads GAGVSQSPRYKVAKRGQDVALRCDPISGHVSLFWYQQALGQGPEFLTYFQNEAQLDKSGLPSDRFFAERPEGSVSTLKIQRTQQEDSAVYLCASSPLAGFSVYTFGSGTRLTVV.

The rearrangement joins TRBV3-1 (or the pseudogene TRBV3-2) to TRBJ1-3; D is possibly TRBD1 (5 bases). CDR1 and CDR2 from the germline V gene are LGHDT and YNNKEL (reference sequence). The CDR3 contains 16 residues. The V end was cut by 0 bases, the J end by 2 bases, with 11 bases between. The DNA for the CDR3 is TGTGCCAGCAGCCAAGAATACGGCAGGGCTGGAAACACCATATATTTT. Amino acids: CASSQEYGRAGNTIYF.

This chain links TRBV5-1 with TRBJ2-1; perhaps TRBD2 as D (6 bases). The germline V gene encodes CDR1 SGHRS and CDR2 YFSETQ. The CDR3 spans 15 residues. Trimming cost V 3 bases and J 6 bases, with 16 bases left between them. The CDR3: CASSSGSGNGNEQFF. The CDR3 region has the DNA TGCGCCAGCAGCTCCGGGAGTGGGAACGGCAATGAGCAGTTCTTC.

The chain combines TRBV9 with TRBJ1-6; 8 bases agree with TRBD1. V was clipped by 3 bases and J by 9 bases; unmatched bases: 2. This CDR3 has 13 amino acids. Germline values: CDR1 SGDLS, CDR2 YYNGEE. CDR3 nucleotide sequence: TGTGCCAGCAGCGCGACAGGGGCTTCACCCCTCCACTTT. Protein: CASSATGASPLHF.

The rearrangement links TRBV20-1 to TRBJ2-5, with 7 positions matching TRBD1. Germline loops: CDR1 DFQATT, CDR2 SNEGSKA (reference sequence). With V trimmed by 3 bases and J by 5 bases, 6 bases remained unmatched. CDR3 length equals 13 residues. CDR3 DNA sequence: TGCAGTGCTAGTAACAGGGGAGAGGAGACCCAGTACTTC. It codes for CSASNRGEETQYF.

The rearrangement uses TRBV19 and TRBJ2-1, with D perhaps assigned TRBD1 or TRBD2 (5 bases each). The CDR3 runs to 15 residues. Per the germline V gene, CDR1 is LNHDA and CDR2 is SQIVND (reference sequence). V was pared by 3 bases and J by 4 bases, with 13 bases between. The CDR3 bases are TGTGCCAGTAGTATCACTGGGGGTGCATACAATGAGCAGTTCTTC. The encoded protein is CASSITGGAYNEQFF.

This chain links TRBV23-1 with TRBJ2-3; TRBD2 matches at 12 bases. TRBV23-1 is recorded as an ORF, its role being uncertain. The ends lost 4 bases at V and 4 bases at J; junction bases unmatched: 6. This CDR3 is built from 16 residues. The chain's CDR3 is CASSRTSGGSADTQYF. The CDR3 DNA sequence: TGCGCCAGCAGTCGCACTAGCGGGGGGTCGGCAGATACGCAGTATTTT.

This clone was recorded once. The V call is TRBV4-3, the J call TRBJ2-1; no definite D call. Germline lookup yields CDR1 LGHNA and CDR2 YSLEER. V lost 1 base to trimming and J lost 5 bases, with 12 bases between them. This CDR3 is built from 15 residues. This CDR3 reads CASSQAFSTNNEQFF. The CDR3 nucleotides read TGCGCCAGCAGCCAAGCCTTCAGCACTAACAATGAGCAGTTCTTC.